The sequence of this T cell receptor (beta chain) was determined in a study of blood T cells in healthy people across ages. Sample-barcoded 5' priming and a J-beta primer mix drove a second PCR of roughly 6 to 12 cycles. Template switching added a 12-random-nucleotide identifier to every cDNA molecule. TCRdb reprocessed the 5' RACE reads via MiXCR and lists one record per CDR3 protein. The sample shows 1,500,000 or so distinct CDR3 sequences, around 55% of them seen only once. About this clonotype itself: Its antigen is not known.

General study findings and limits: Strong correlation was found linking TCR beta diversity to naive T cell percentage. Since the PBMCs were unsorted, naive and antigen-experienced cells could not be conclusively compared. Among long-lived donors, naive CD4+ cells were more numerous and diversity higher than in aged donors.

The ends lost 3 bases at V and 0 bases at J; junction bases unmatched: 8. Germline-derived CDR1 and CDR2 are MNHEY and SVGEGT. CDR3 length equals 17 residues. The chain employs TRBV6-2 or TRBV6-3 and TRBJ2-3; 8 bases agree with TRBD2. This TCR derives from a man between 18 and 35 years old in good health. The sequenced material came from blood. CDR3 residues: CASSYSGDLSSTDTQYF. The CDR3 DNA reads TGTGCCAGCAGTTATAGCGGGGACCTTTCTAGCACAGATACGCAGTATTTT.